This is a list of T cell receptor beta chains from one sample in a study of T cells after yellow fever vaccination. TCRdb recomputed calls from the 5' RACE reads with MiXCR, one row per CDR3 protein. The sample lists more than 450,000 distinct CDR3 sequences; around a fifth were seen once. Sample: PBMCs, taken less than 25 days after the first yellow fever vaccination. The receptor set was obtained from a young man who received the YFV17D yellow fever vaccine. CDR3s include the opening cysteine and the closing phenylalanine or tryptophan. A D gene is named only where the DNA matches it firmly. Part of the rows lack a size; the others show once, few, many or a class for expanded clones.

d_call j_call v_call clone_size cdr3_aa cdr3_nt
. TRBJ2-5 TRBV12-3/TRBV12-4 . CASSLREFETQYF TGTGCCAGCAGTTTAAGGGAGTTCGAGACCCAGTACTTC
. TRBJ1-2 TRBV6-5 . CASSYDRPPRGYTF TGTGCCAGCAGTTACGACAGGCCCCCTAGAGGCTACACCTTC
. TRBJ2-7 TRBV2 . CASSEGLGGAYEQYF TGTGCCAGCAGTGAGGGTCTGGGGGGCGCGTACGAGCAGTACTTC
. TRBJ1-1 TRBV20-1 . CSASGVFTEAFF TGCAGTGCTAGCGGGGTATTCACTGAAGCTTTCTTT
. TRBJ2-3 TRBV18 few CASSRLGGGRTDTQYF TGTGCCAGCTCGCGCTTGGGAGGGGGCCGTACAGATACGCAGTATTTT
. TRBJ2-7 TRBV4-2 . CASSQGQGGISEQYF TGTGCCAGCAGCCAAGGGCAGGGGGGTATCTCCGAGCAGTACTTC
. TRBJ1-2 TRBV6-5 few CASSYSAYYGYTF TGTGCCAGCAGTTACTCGGCCTACTATGGCTACACCTTC
. TRBJ1-2 TRBV29-1 . CSVEGTETENYGYTF TGCAGCGTTGAAGGTACGGAGACGGAGAACTATGGCTACACCTTC
. TRBJ1-5 TRBV19 . CASNPDTYQPQHF TGTGCCAGTAACCCGGACACTTATCAGCCCCAGCATTTT
TRBD1 TRBJ2-3 TRBV3-1 few CASSHQPRGPGDTQYF TGTGCCAGCAGCCACCAGCCAAGGGGGCCGGGAGATACGCAGTATTTT
TRBD2 TRBJ2-1 TRBV12-3/TRBV12-4 few CASSLSSGVSNEQFF TGTGCCAGCAGTTTGTCCAGCGGGGTGTCCAATGAGCAGTTCTTC
. TRBJ1-1 TRBV19 . CAISDRSGTEAFF TGTGCCATCTCGGACCGCTCCGGCACTGAAGCTTTCTTT
. TRBJ2-2 TRBV7-9 once CASSLATGLNTGELFF TGTGCCAGCAGCTTAGCAACGGGACTGAACACCGGGGAGCTGTTTTTT
TRBD2 TRBJ2-5 TRBV12-3/TRBV12-4 . CASSFGSGGLQTQYF TGTGCCAGCAGTTTTGGGAGCGGGGGACTCCAGACCCAGTACTTC
. TRBJ2-5 TRBV4-1 few CASSQDPLNKETQYF TGCGCCAGCAGCCAAGATCCCCTTAACAAAGAGACCCAGTACTTC
TRBD1 TRBJ2-5 TRBV9 . CASSLRDRRTQETQYF TGTGCCAGCAGCCTCCGGGACAGACGGACCCAAGAGACCCAGTACTTC
TRBD1 TRBJ2-7 TRBV14 . CASSQGEGQVYSYEQYF TGTGCCAGCAGCCAAGGAGAGGGACAGGTCTACTCCTACGAGCAGTACTTC
TRBD2 TRBJ2-7 TRBV25-1 . CASSRGRGGTSYEQYF TGTGCCAGCAGCCGAGGGCGGGGGGGTACCAGCTACGAGCAGTACTTC